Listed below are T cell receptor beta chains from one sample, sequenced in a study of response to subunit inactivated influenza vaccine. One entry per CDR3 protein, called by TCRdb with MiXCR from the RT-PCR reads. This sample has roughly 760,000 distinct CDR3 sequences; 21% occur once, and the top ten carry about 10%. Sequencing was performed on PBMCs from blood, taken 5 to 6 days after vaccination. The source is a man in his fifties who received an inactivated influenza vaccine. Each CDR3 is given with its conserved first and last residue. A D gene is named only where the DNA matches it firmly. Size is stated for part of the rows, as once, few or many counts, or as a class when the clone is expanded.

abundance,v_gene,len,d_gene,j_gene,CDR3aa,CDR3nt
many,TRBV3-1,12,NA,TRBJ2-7,CASSRLNYEQYF,TGTGCCAGCAGCCGATTAAATTACGAGCAGTACTTC
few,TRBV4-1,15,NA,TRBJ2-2,CASTRIGPNTGELFF,TGCGCCAGCACCCGAATCGGCCCGAACACCGGGGAGCTGTTTTTT
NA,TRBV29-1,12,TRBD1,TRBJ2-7,CSVDDREYGQYF,TGCAGCGTTGACGACAGGGAATACGGACAGTACTTC
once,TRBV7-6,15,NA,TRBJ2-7,CASSLAFGEVYEQYF,TGTGCCAGCAGCTTAGCGTTCGGAGAAGTCTACGAGCAGTACTTC
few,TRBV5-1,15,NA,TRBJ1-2,CASRAYVTANYGYTF,TGCGCCAGCAGAGCGTACGTGACGGCAAACTATGGCTACACCTTC
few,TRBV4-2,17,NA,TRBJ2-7,CASSPLRDSGLNYEQYF,TGTGCCAGCAGTCCCTTGCGGGATAGCGGACTAAACTACGAGCAGTACTTC
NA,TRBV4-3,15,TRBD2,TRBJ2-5,CASSQNWGGPETQYF,TGCGCCAGCAGCCAAAATTGGGGGGGACCCGAGACCCAGTACTTC
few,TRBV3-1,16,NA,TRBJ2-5,CASSQDWPGPTSTQYF,TGTGCCAGCAGCCAAGATTGGCCGGGCCCAACGTCGACCCAGTACTTC
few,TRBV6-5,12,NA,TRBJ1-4,CASSTGNEKLFF,TGTGCCAGCAGTACAGGAAATGAAAAACTGTTTTTT
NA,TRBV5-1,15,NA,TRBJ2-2,CASSKGGSNTGELFF,TGCGCCAGCAGCAAGGGGGGCTCGAACACCGGGGAGCTGTTTTTT
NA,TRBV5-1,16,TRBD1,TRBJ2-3,CASRQGSVSNTDTQYF,TGCGCCAGCCGACAGGGCTCCGTCTCGAACACAGATACGCAGTATTTT
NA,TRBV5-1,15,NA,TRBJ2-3,CASSLEGKIADTQYF,TGCGCCAGCAGCTTGGAGGGGAAGATAGCAGATACGCAGTATTTT
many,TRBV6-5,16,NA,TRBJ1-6,CASSYFDPKAGSPLHF,TGTGCCAGCAGTTACTTCGACCCAAAGGCCGGATCACCCCTCCACTTT
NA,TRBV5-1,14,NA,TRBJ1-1,CASSNRQGRTEAFF,TGCGCCAGCTCAAATCGGCAGGGGCGCACTGAAGCTTTCTTT
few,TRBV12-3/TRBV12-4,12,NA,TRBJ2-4,CATLQDPGIQYF,TGTGCCACCCTGCAGGACCCTGGCATTCAGTACTTC
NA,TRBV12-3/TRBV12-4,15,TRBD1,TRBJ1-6,CASSLTGAYNSPLHF,TGTGCCAGCAGTTTGACAGGGGCCTATAATTCACCCCTCCACTTT
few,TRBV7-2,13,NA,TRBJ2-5,CASNPGVQETQYF,TGTGCCAGCAATCCGGGGGTCCAAGAGACCCAGTACTTC
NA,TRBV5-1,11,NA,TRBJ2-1,CASSLWGEQFF,TGCGCCAGCAGCTTGTGGGGGGAGCAGTTCTTC
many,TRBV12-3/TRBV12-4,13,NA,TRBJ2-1,CASSPRSGGEQFF,TGTGCCAGCAGCCCAAGGTCTGGGGGTGAGCAGTTCTTC
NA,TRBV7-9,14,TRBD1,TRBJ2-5,CASSYRGVFETQYF,TGTGCCAGCAGCTACAGGGGGGTTTTCGAGACCCAGTACTTC
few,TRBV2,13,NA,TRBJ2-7,CASINDGSYEQYF,TGTGCCAGCATAAACGACGGTTCCTACGAGCAGTACTTC
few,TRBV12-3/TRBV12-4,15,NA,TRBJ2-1,CASAGGRDSYNEQFF,TGTGCCAGCGCTGGGGGAAGAGACTCCTACAATGAGCAGTTCTTC
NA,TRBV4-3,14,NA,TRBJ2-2,CASSPKSETGELFF,TGCGCCAGCAGCCCAAAGTCGGAGACCGGGGAGCTGTTTTTT
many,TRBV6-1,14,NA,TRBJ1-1,CASKEPGMNTEAFF,TGTGCCAGCAAAGAACCCGGGATGAACACTGAAGCTTTCTTT
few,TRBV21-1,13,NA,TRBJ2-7,CASSKEDHYEQYF,TGTGCCAGCAGCAAAGAGGATCACTACGAGCAGTACTTC
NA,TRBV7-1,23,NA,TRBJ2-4,CASSSTAAVGIVAGKRAKNIQYF,TGTGCCAGCAGCTCCACGGCAGCCGTTGGTATCGTAGCAGGAAAGCGTGCCAAAAACATTCAGTACTTC
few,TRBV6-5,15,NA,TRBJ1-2,CASSYSIRQNYGYTF,TGTGCCAGCAGTTACTCGATAAGGCAGAACTATGGCTACACCTTC
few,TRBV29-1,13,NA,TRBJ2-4,CSGAGLAKNIQYF,TGCAGCGGGGCGGGACTAGCCAAAAACATTCAGTACTTC
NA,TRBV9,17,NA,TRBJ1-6,CASSPRTWSSYNSPLHF,TGTGCCAGCAGCCCCCGGACCTGGAGCTCCTATAATTCACCCCTCCACTTT
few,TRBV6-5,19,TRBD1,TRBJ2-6,CASSWTGTAGSSGANVLTF,TGTGCCAGCAGTTGGACCGGGACAGCAGGAAGCTCTGGGGCCAACGTCCTGACTTTC
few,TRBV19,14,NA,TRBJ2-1,CASSLSSWVNEQFF,TGTGCCAGTAGTCTCAGCAGTTGGGTCAATGAGCAGTTCTTC
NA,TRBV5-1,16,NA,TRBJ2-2,CASSLAEAGPTGELFF,TGCGCCAGCAGCTTGGCCGAGGCAGGGCCCACCGGGGAGCTGTTTTTT
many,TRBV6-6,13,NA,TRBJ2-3,CASSHENGGTQYF,TGTGCCAGCAGTCACGAGAATGGGGGCACGCAGTATTTT
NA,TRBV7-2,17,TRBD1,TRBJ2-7,CASSLVDVAGGSYEQYF,TGTGCCAGCAGCTTAGTTGATGTGGCAGGGGGATCCTACGAGCAGTACTTC
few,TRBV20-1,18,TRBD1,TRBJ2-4,CSATGQEKVASAKNIQYF,TGCAGTGCAACGGGACAGGAAAAAGTCGCCTCAGCCAAAAACATTCAGTACTTC
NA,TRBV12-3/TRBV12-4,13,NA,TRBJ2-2,CASSYRGNGELFF,TGTGCCAGCAGTTACCGGGGAAACGGGGAGCTGTTTTTT
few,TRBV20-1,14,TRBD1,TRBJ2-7,CSASKLRTGYEQYF,TGCAGTGCTAGTAAACTGAGGACAGGTTACGAGCAGTACTTC
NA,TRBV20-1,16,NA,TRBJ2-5,CSARDPSFGGLETQYF,TGCAGTGCTAGAGACCCTTCCTTCGGGGGGCTAGAGACCCAGTACTTC
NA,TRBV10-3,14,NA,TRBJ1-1,CAISESQDSTEAFF,TGTGCCATCAGTGAGTCACAGGACTCCACTGAAGCTTTCTTT
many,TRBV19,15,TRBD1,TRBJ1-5,CASRTGQAINQPQHF,TGTGCCAGTAGGACGGGACAGGCGATCAATCAGCCCCAGCATTTT
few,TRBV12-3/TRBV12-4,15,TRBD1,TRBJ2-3,CASTLTGALTDTQYF,TGTGCCAGCACCTTGACAGGGGCCCTCACAGATACGCAGTATTTT
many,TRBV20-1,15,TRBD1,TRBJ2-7,CSARNRDRASYEQYF,TGCAGTGCTCGAAACCGGGACAGGGCATCCTACGAGCAGTACTTC
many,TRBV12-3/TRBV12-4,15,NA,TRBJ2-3,CASSPGGLYTDTQYF,TGTGCCAGCAGTCCAGGGGGACTATACACAGATACGCAGTATTTT
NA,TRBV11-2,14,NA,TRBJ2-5,CASSPRGERGAQYF,TGTGCCAGCAGCCCTCGCGGGGAGCGAGGGGCCCAGTACTTC
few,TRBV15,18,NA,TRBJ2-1,CATSRNREGLAHANEQFF,TGTGCCACCAGCAGGAATAGGGAAGGGCTAGCCCACGCCAATGAGCAGTTCTTC
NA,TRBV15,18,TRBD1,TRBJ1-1,CATSRDPPGQGVNTEAFF,TGTGCCACCAGCAGAGATCCTCCGGGACAGGGCGTGAACACTGAAGCTTTCTTT
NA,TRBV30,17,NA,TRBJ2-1,CAWSPGRFWRDYNEQFF,TGTGCCTGGAGTCCCGGACGCTTCTGGCGGGATTACAATGAGCAGTTCTTC
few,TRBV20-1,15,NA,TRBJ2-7,CSAVNARRGSDEQYF,TGCAGTGCCGTAAACGCCCGCCGGGGAAGCGACGAGCAGTACTTC